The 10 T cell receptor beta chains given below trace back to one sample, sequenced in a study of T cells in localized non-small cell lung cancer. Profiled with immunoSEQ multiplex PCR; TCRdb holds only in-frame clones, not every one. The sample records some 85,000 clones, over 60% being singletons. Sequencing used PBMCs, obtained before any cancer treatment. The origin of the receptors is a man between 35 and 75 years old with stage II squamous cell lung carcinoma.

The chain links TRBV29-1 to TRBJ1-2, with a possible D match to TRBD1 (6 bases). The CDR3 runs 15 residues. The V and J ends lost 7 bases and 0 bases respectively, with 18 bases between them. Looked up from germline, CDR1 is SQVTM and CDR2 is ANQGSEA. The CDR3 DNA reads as TGCAGCGCCCGCGCAGGGGACCAAGCTAACTATGGCTACACCTTC. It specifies CSARAGDQANYGYTF.

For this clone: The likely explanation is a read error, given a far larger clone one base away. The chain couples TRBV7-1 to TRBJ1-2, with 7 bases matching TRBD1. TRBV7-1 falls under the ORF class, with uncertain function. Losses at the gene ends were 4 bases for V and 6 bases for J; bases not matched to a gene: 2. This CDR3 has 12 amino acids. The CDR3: CASSLQGNGYTF. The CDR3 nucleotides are TGTGCCAGCAGCTTACAGGGGAATGGCTACACCTTC.

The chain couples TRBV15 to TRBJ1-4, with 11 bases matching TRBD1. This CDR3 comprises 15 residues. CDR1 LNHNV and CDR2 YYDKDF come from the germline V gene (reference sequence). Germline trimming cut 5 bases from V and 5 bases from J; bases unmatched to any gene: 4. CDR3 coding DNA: TGTGCCACCAGCGGAGGGACAGGGGGAAATGAAAAACTGTTTTTT. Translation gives CATSGGTGGNEKLFF. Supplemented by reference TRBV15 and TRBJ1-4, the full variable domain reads DAMVIQNPRYQVTQFGKPVTLSCSQTLNHNVMYWYQQKSSQAPKLLFHYYDKDFNNEADTPDNFQSRRPNTSFCFLDIRSPGLGDTAMYLCATSGGTGGNEKLFFGSGTQLSVL.

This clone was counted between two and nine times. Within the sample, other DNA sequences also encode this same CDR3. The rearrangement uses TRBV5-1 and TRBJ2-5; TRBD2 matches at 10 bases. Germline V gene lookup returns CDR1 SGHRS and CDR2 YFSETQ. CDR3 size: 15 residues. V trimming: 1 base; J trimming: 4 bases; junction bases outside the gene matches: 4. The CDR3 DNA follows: TGCGCCAGCAGCTTGACTAGCGGGGAAGGAGAGACCCAGTACTTC. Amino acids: CASSLTSGEGETQYF.

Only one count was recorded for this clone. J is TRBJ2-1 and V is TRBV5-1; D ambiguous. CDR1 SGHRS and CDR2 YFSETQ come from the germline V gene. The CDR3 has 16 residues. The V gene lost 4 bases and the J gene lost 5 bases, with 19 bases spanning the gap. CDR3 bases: TGCGCCAGCAGCCCAGGATCAGGTCCGCGAAACAATGAGCAGTTCTTC. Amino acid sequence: CASSPGSGPRNNEQFF.

The CDR3 nucleotides are TGTGCCAGTAGTGTAAGGGACAGGGGGATCGGAATGAACACTGAAGCTTTCTTT. It is translated as CASSVRDRGIGMNTEAFF. The chain carries TRBV19 and TRBJ1-1; 11 positions agree with TRBD1. The length of the CDR3 is 18 residues. J was trimmed by 0 bases and V by 5 bases; bases with no gene match: 11. Germline CDR1 is LNHDA and CDR2 is SQIVND (reference sequence).

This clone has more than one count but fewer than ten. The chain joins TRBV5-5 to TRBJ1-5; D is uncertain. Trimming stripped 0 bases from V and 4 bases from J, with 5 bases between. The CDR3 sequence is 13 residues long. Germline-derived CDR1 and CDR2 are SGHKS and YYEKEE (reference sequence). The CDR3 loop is CASSLVQNQPQHF. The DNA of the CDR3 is TGTGCCAGCAGCTTGGTTCAGAATCAGCCCCAGCATTTT.

The CDR3 nucleotides read TGCGCCAGCAGCCCAACAGGGATGGAGACCCAGTACTTC. Its protein product is CASSPTGMETQYF. J is TRBJ2-5 and V is TRBV4-1, with TRBD1 as a possible D gene (6 bases). Trimming stripped 4 bases from V and 5 bases from J, with 11 bases between. This CDR3 has 13 amino acids. Looked up from germline, CDR1 is MGHRA and CDR2 is YSYEKL.

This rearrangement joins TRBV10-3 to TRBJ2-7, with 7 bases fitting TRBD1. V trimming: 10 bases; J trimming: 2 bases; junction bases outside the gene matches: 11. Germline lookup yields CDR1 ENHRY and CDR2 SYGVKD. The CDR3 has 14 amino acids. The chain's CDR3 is CASQGDRPPYEQYF. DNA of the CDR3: TGTGCCAGCCAGGGGGACCGGCCTCCCTACGAGCAGTACTTC.

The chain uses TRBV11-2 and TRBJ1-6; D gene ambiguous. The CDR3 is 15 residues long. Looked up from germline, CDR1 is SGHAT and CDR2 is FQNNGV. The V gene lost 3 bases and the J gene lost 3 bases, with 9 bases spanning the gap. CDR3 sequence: CASSLGQNYNSPLHF. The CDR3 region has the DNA TGTGCCAGCAGCTTGGGCCAGAACTATAATTCACCCCTCCACTTT.